This T cell receptor beta chain was found in a study of blood T cell repertoires in COVID-19. Study details: Sites in the United States, Italy and Spain provided acute and convalescent COVID-19 samples.

Clones were read by immunoSEQ multiplex PCR, and TCRdb kept only the in-frame ones, dropping some. Of around 15,000 clones listed, around 90% were seen once; the top ten hold 2% to 3%. The CDR3 has 15 residues. Germline CDR1 KGHSH, CDR2 LQKENI. V trimming: 2 bases; J trimming: 7 bases; junction bases outside the gene matches: 7. Material: peripheral blood. The V call is TRBV18, the J call TRBJ1-4; the match to TRBD1 covers 7 bases. This clonotype was obtained from an older woman in a cohort sampled during active or convalescent COVID-19. The CDR3 DNA follows: TGTGCCAGCTCACCAGAGAGGGGGCTTGGTGAAAAACTGTTTTTT. It codes for CASSPERGLGEKLFF.